The sequence of this TCR beta chain was determined in a study of cytomegalovirus exposure and HLA in healthy donors. Per germline, CDR1 LNHDA and CDR2 SQIVND (reference sequence). CDR3 size: 16 residues. Trimming removed 0 bases from V and 4 bases from J; junction bases left unmatched: 6. 60 Vbeta and 13 Jbeta primers were used in PCR. Method: immunoSEQ multiplex PCR; TCRdb's copy keeps in-frame clones and lacks some. In the table there are under 200,000 clones, approximately 67% of which are singletons. The chain recombines TRBV19 with TRBJ2-1; 7 bases map to TRBD2. The sample consisted of PBMCs. This clonotype was obtained from a woman under 30 in good health and CMV-seropositive. CDR3 in DNA: TGTGCCAGTAGTATAGATGGGACTATGATTTACAATGAGCAGTTCTTC. This encodes CASSIDGTMIYNEQFF.